The 26 T cell receptor beta chains in this list originate from one sample, sequenced in a study of blood T cell repertoires in COVID-19. Data came from immunoSEQ multiplex PCR; TCRdb stores just in-frame clones and leaves some out. The repertoire includes 21,000 or so clones, approximately 92% of them detected once, and about 18% sits in the top ten. The sequenced sample was peripheral blood. The receptor source for this set is a human donor in a cohort sampled during active COVID-19.

The rearrangement links TRBV6-5 to TRBJ1-2, with D unclear. Germline CDR1 MNHEY, CDR2 SVGAGI. CDR3 size: 13 residues. With 0 bases removed from V and 0 bases from J, the gap between germline ends came to 2 bases. The CDR3 DNA follows: TGTGCCAGCAGTTACTCCGCTAACTATGGCTACACCTTC. The encoded protein is CASSYSANYGYTF.

In the case of this clone: A read error may produce the germline difference seen at one junction end. This sequence joins TRBV6-5 and TRBJ1-5, with 8 bases identical to TRBD1. Per the germline V gene, CDR1 is MNHEY and CDR2 is SVGAGI. This CDR3 spans 14 amino acids. The CDR3 spells CAGSLDRADQPQHF. The DNA for the CDR3 is TGTGCCGGCAGTCTGGACAGGGCCGATCAGCCCCAGCATTTT.

This rearrangement joins TRBV10-2 to TRBJ1-5, with 7 bases that match TRBD1. CDR1 is WSHSY, CDR2 SAAADI, per germline. CDR3 length: 13 residues. V lost 5 bases, J lost 4 bases, and 2 bases stayed unmatched. CDR3 coding DNA: TGCGCCAGCAGTCCACAGGGGAATCAGCCCCAGCATTTT. Amino acid sequence: CASSPQGNQPQHF.

The chain has TRBV29-1 and TRBJ1-2, with a weak D call TRBD1 (5 bases). CDR3 size: 14 residues. Trimming removed 2 bases from V and 4 bases from J, with 14 bases in between. Germline V lookup: CDR1 SQVTM, CDR2 ANQGSEA. Here the CDR3 reads CSVETQGPSYGYTF. In nucleotides, the CDR3 is TGCAGCGTTGAAACCCAGGGCCCCTCCTATGGCTACACCTTC.

This chain joins TRBV5-1 and TRBJ2-1; no clear D. Germline CDR1 and CDR2: SGHRS and YFSETQ. The V end was cut by 4 bases, the J end by 5 bases, with 10 bases between. CDR3 size: 13 residues. CDR3 in amino acids: CASSPYNDNEQFF. The CDR3 coding sequence is TGCGCCAGCAGCCCCTATAATGACAATGAGCAGTTCTTC. The complete variable domain, with remaining parts taken from reference TRBV5-1 and TRBJ2-1, reads KAGVTQTPRYLIKTRGQQVTLSCSPISGHRSVSWYQQTPGQGLQFLFEYFSETQRNKGNFPGRFSGRQFSNSRSEMNVSTLELGDSALYLCASSPYNDNEQFFGPGTRLTVL.

This chain links TRBV19 with TRBJ2-7, with 7 bases matching TRBD1. The CDR3 totals 14 residues. V shed 3 bases and J 5 bases; nucleotides not matched to a gene: 7. Germline V gives CDR1 LNHDA, CDR2 SQIVND (reference sequence). CDR3 loop: CASSISGTVDEQYF. CDR3 nucleotide sequence: TGTGCCAGTAGTATCTCAGGGACAGTCGACGAGCAGTACTTC. The variable domain in full, with the rest retrieved from reference TRBV19 and TRBJ2-7, is DGGITQSPKYLFRKEGQNVTLSCEQNLNHDAMYWYRQDPGQGLRLIYYSQIVNDFQKGDIAEGYSVSREKKESFPLTVTSAQKNPTAFYLCASSISGTVDEQYFGPGTRLTVT.

The chain links TRBV11-2 to TRBJ2-5; TRBD2 matches 14 bases. The CDR3 extends over 17 amino acids. Losses at the gene ends were 4 bases for V and 7 bases for J; bases not matched to a gene: 11. In germline, CDR1 is SGHAT, CDR2 FQNNGV. The CDR3 region has the DNA TGTGCCAGCAGCTCCTTAGGGACTAGCGGGGGATTTGGGACCCAGTACTTC. Translation gives CASSSLGTSGGFGTQYF.

The V call is TRBV5-6, the J call TRBJ1-5; D remains ambiguous. The germline V and J ends were trimmed by 0 bases and 1 base, with 5 bases remaining between them. CDR1 and CDR2 (germline): SGHDT, YYEEEE. The CDR3 extends over 14 amino acids. CDR3 in amino acids: CASSLVRSNQPQHF. In DNA, the CDR3 is TGTGCCAGCAGCTTGGTCAGGAGCAATCAGCCCCAGCATTTT.

This clone was detected only once. J is TRBJ2-1 and V is TRBV30, with D maybe TRBD2 (6 bases). The germline V and J ends were trimmed by 4 bases and 11 bases, with 12 bases remaining between them. The CDR3 contains 11 residues. The V gene's germline CDR1 is GTSNPN and CDR2 SVGIG (reference sequence). CDR3 protein: CAWMTGLQQFF. The CDR3 nucleotides read TGTGCCTGGATGACGGGACTTCAGCAGTTCTTC.

CDR3 loop: CASSHARDRRYTGELFF. The CDR3 DNA reads as TGTGCCAGCAGCCATGCTAGGGACAGGCGTTACACCGGGGAGCTGTTTTTT. The gene calls are TRBV14 and TRBJ2-2; 8 bases map to TRBD1. The CDR3 is 17 residues long. In germline, CDR1 is SGHDN, CDR2 FVKESK. The ends lost 3 bases at V and 3 bases at J; junction bases unmatched: 9.

The chain joins TRBV27 to TRBJ2-7; 10 positions match TRBD1. The V segment lost 1 base and the J segment 7 bases; nucleotides outside the gene matches: 7. The CDR3 is 15 amino acids. From germline, CDR1 is MNHEY and CDR2 SMNVEV (reference sequence). In DNA form, the CDR3 reads TGTGCCAGCAGTTTATTGGCGACAGGGGGCGGGGAGCAGTACTTC. It encodes CASSLLATGGGEQYF.

This rearrangement joins TRBV5-1 to TRBJ1-3; no firm D call. The germline V gene encodes CDR1 SGHRS and CDR2 YFSETQ. With 5 bases removed from V and 0 bases from J, the gap between germline ends came to 15 bases. The CDR3 totals 16 residues. The CDR3 loop reads CASRPTPYGSGNTIYF. The CDR3 region has the DNA TGCGCCAGCAGGCCCACTCCCTACGGCTCTGGAAACACCATATATTTT.

V and J are TRBV4-1 and TRBJ2-1; 10 nucleotides agree with TRBD2. V lost 0 bases, J lost 4 bases, and 0 bases stayed unmatched. The germline CDR1 and CDR2 sequences are MGHRA and YSYEKL. The CDR3 is 15 residues long. CDR3 loop: CASSQDSGGYNEQFF. The CDR3 DNA is TGCGCCAGCAGCCAAGATAGCGGGGGGTACAATGAGCAGTTCTTC.

The table lists this clone with a count of one. The rearrangement links TRBV4-2 to TRBJ1-1; D gene unclear. Germline V lookup: CDR1 LGHNA, CDR2 YNFKEQ. Trimming took 0 bases from V and 2 from J, leaving 13 bases between them. The CDR3 consists of 16 residues. The chain's CDR3 is CASSQDAPGRNTEAFF. CDR3 DNA sequence: TGTGCCAGCAGCCAAGATGCCCCGGGTAGAAACACTGAAGCTTTCTTT.

V usage is TRBV9 and J usage is TRBJ2-5; TRBD2 aligns across 9 bases. With V trimmed by 2 bases and J by 5 bases, 7 bases remained unmatched. The CDR3 covers 15 residues. Germline CDR1 SGDLS, CDR2 YYNGEE. CDR3 region: CASSVGLAGSETQYF. DNA for the CDR3: TGTGCCAGCAGCGTTGGCCTAGCGGGGTCGGAGACCCAGTACTTC.

V is TRBV6-1 and J is TRBJ2-4, with 7 nucleotides matching TRBD1. Germline lookup yields CDR1 MNHNS and CDR2 SASEGT. V lost 4 bases to trimming and J lost 4 bases; unmatched junction nucleotides: 10. The length of the CDR3 is 16 residues. The DNA for the CDR3 is TGTGCCAGCAGTGGTCATAGGGGGACAGTTAAAAACATTCAGTACTTC. Residues: CASSGHRGTVKNIQYF.

The chain carries TRBV25-1 and TRBJ2-7, with 8 nucleotides matching TRBD1. The CDR3 runs to 13 residues. CDR1 is MGHDK and CDR2 is SYGVNS in the germline V gene. J gave up 3 bases and V 8 bases, and 6 bases lay outside the gene matches. This CDR3 is CASGRGQGYEQYF. CDR3 coding DNA: TGTGCCAGCGGTCGAGGACAGGGCTACGAGCAGTACTTC.

This clone was detected only once. The chain joins TRBV18 to TRBJ1-2; 7 bases are a match to TRBD1. The trim removed 1 base at V and 7 bases at J, leaving 9 bases unmatched. The CDR3 is 15 amino acids. CDR1 is KGHSH, CDR2 LQKENI, per germline. This chain's CDR3 is CASSPQTGDSGGYTF. The CDR3 region has the DNA TGTGCCAGCTCACCACAAACAGGGGATTCGGGTGGCTACACCTTC.

The chain has TRBV29-1 and TRBJ2-1, with D perhaps matching TRBD1 (5 bases). The CDR3 has 12 residues. Per the germline V gene, CDR1 is SQVTM and CDR2 is ANQGSEA. Trimming removed 2 bases at V and 8 bases at J, with 10 bases between. The CDR3 DNA sequence: TGCAGCGTTGAAAGGGGAAGCGATGAGCAGTTCTTC. It encodes CSVERGSDEQFF.

The V and J genes are TRBV19 and TRBJ2-7, with 7 bases identical to TRBD1. CDR1 is LNHDA and CDR2 is SQIVND in the germline V gene (reference sequence). The CDR3 has 14 amino acids. The ends lost 9 bases at V and 1 base at J; junction bases unmatched: 9. The chain's CDR3 is CASDAGGVSYEQYF. The CDR3 bases are TGTGCCAGCGATGCAGGGGGAGTATCCTACGAGCAGTACTTC.

The chain joins TRBV14 to TRBJ1-2, with D unresolved. The V gene's germline CDR1 is SGHDN and CDR2 FVKESK. The CDR3 runs 12 residues. V gave up 1 base and J gave up 9 bases, with 9 bases separating them. CDR3 nucleotide sequence: TGTGCCAGCAGCCAAGCCTACGCAAGCTACACCTTC. It translates to CASSQAYASYTF.

The chain has TRBV4-1 and TRBJ1-1; tentative D call: TRBD1 (6 bases). Germline CDR1 is MGHRA and CDR2 is YSYEKL. Trimming shortened V by 1 base and J by 4 bases, and 13 bases separated the two germline ends. This CDR3 is 15 amino acids long. The CDR3 spells CASSQVTGLVTEAFF. As DNA, the CDR3 is TGCGCCAGCAGCCAAGTTACAGGGTTAGTCACTGAAGCTTTCTTT.

This clone came up once. The chain links TRBV24-1 to TRBJ1-1; D not certain. The CDR3 contains 12 residues. V lost 12 bases and J 0 bases, leaving 10 bases between the germline ends. Germline CDR1 is KGHDR and CDR2 is SFDVKD. CDR3 sequence reads: CALGRMNTEAFF. The CDR3 DNA is TGTGCCCTGGGGAGGATGAACACTGAAGCTTTCTTT.

The chain combines TRBV7-6 with TRBJ2-3, with 10 bases fitting TRBD2. With 5 bases clipped from V and 9 bases from J, the junction kept 11 bases outside the gene matches. This CDR3 region has 15 residues. Looked up from germline, CDR1 is SGHVS and CDR2 is FNYEAQ. CDR3 DNA sequence: TGTGCCAGCAGCCCGAGCGGGGGGGTAGGGGGAACGCAGTATTTT. It encodes CASSPSGGVGGTQYF.

The chain combines TRBV6-5 with TRBJ1-3; D remains ambiguous. Deletions cut 8 bases from V and 4 bases from J, with 12 bases between. CDR1 MNHEY and CDR2 SVGAGI come from the germline V gene. This CDR3 spans 13 amino acids. The CDR3 sequence is CASLTQLGNTIYF. The DNA of the CDR3 is TGTGCCAGCTTGACACAACTGGGAAACACCATATATTTT.

The rearrangement uses TRBV19 and TRBJ1-5, with TRBD1 identical over 9 bases. The CDR3 spans 18 residues. Per the germline V gene, CDR1 is LNHDA and CDR2 is SQIVND (reference sequence). J lost 6 bases, V lost 7 bases, and 19 bases had no gene match. CDR3: CASTKKYPGQGRGQPQHF. CDR3 nucleotides: TGTGCCAGTACCAAAAAATATCCGGGACAGGGAAGGGGTCAGCCCCAGCATTTT.